The clone carrying this TCR beta chain was counted at least ten times. This sample is part of a study of T cells in Graves' hyperthyroidism and ophthalmopathy. The CDR3 regions of TCR beta were amplified from RNA transcripts. The HTBI primer set drove a first-round RT-PCR of the TCR CDR3. In TCRdb, the multiplex PCR reads were re-called with MiXCR into one record per CDR3 protein. The sample records fewer than 350,000 distinct CDR3 sequences, roughly 13% being singletons. Germline V lookup: CDR1 LNHDA, CDR2 SQIVND (reference sequence). The CDR3 is 14 amino acids. Between the trimmed V and J ends, which lost 3 bases and 5 bases, there was a span of 13 bases.

Sequenced input: blood. The sequence derives from a woman aged 40 to 50 with Graves' hyperthyroidism. This sequence joins TRBV19 and TRBJ2-5; D might be TRBD1 or TRBD2, each matching 5 bases. The CDR3 reads CASSIWGRAETQYF. The CDR3 nucleotides read TGTGCCAGTAGTATCTGGGGGAGAGCGGAGACCCAGTACTTC.